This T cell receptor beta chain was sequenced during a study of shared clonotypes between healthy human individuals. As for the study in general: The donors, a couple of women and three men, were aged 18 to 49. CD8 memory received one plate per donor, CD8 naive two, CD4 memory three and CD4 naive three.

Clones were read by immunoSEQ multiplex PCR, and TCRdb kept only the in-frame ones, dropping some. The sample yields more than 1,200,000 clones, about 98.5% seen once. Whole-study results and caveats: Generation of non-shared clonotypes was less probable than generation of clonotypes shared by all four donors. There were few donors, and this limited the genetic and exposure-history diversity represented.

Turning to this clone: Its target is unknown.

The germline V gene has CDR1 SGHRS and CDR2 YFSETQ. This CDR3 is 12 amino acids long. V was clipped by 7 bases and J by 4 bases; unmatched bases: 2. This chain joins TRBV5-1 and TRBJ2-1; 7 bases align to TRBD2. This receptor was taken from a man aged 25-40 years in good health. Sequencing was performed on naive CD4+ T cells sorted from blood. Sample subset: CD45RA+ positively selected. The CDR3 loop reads CASGEGYNEQFF. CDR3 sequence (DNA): TGCGCCAGCGGGGAGGGATACAATGAGCAGTTCTTC. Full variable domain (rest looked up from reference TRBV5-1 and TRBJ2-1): KAGVTQTPRYLIKTRGQQVTLSCSPISGHRSVSWYQQTPGQGLQFLFEYFSETQRNKGNFPGRFSGRQFSNSRSEMNVSTLELGDSALYLCASGEGYNEQFFGPGTRLTVL.